This TCR beta chain emerged from a study of regulatory T cells in long-lasting Graves disease. Study conclusions and caveats: Relative to new patients (around 1,000), persistent patients exhibited greater sharing of public clonotypes (approximately 2,700). Persistent-disease Graves' patients showed less TCR diversity than new cases.

Sequencing libraries for TCR beta were prepared with iRepertoire HTBI primers and Arm-PCR of CDR3 regions. TCRdb called the multiplex PCR reads again in MiXCR, with one record for every CDR3 protein. The sample contains about 470,000 distinct CDR3 sequences, 20% to 25% of which appear only once. The time point: persistent/refractory GD, antithyroid drugs over 5 years with positive TRAb. RNA isolated from PBMCs was used to make the TCR library. Patients met American Thyroid Association criteria for Graves' disease. Approximately 10-milliliter peripheral blood samples went into EDTA tubes. Germline-derived CDR1 and CDR2 are MDHEN and SYDVKM. With V trimmed by 6 bases and J by 7 bases, 12 bases remained unmatched. CDR3 length equals 14 residues. Many counts were recorded for this clonotype. Its antigen is not identified.

The material was peripheral blood mononuclear cells (PBMCs), obtained when the disease was refractory, from a patient treated with antithyroid drugs. This chain joins TRBV28 and TRBJ2-7; 7 bases match TRBD2. This TCR came from a female donor with Graves disease. CDR3: CASSPGMREWEQYF. The CDR3, as DNA: TGTGCCAGCAGCCCTGGGATGCGGGAGTGGGAGCAGTACTTC.